This T cell receptor beta chain was identified during a study of OX40 agonist ivuxolimab in advanced cancers. CDR1 is SGHTA and CDR2 is FQGNSA in the germline V gene. CDR3 length: 14 residues. V lost 1 base and J 5 bases, leaving 12 bases between the germline ends. Data came from immunoSEQ multiplex PCR; TCRdb stores just in-frame clones and leaves some out. The sample includes around 70,000 clones, more than 65% of them seen just once. The TCR comes from an adult with an advanced solid tumor such as melanoma, head and neck, liver or kidney cancer. The chain has TRBV7-2 and TRBJ2-7; no firm D call. Material: CD4+ or CD8+ T cells sorted from blood, obtained in a trial of the OX40 agonist ivuxolimab. The DNA for the CDR3 is TGTGCCAGCAGCTTAGGTGTCACTGGGGACGAGCAGTACTTC. Protein: CASSLGVTGDEQYF. Full variable domain (missing parts from reference TRBV7-2 and TRBJ2-7): GAGVSQSPSNKVTEKGKDVELRCDPISGHTALYWYRQSLGQGLEFLIYFQGNSAPDKSGLPSDRFSAERTGGSVSTLTIQRTQQEDSAVYLCASSLGVTGDEQYFGPGTRLTVT.